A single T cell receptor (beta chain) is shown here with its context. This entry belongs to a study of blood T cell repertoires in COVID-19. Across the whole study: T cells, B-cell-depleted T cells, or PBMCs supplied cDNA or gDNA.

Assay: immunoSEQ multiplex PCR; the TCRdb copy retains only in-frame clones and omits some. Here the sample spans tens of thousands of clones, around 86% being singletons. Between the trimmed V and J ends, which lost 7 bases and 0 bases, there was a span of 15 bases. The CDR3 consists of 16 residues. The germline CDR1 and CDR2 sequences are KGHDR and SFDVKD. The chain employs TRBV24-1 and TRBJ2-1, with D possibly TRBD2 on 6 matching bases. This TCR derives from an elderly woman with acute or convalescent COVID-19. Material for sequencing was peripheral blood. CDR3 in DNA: TGTGCCACCAGCCCTTCTAGCGCCAGCTCCTACAATGAGCAGTTCTTC. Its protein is CATSPSSASSYNEQFF.